This T cell receptor beta chain was obtained from a study of cytomegalovirus exposure and HLA in healthy donors. The study, taken as a whole, reports: Indistinguishability led to the exclusion of some V segments, TRBV6-2 and TRBV6-3 included. 164 TCR beta chains were listed as cytomegalovirus-associated. In a later analysis, HLA-associated TCR beta chains were more clonally expanded than equally common others. According to a later analysis, most TCR beta chains associated with CMV appeared HLA-restricted.

Trimming stripped 0 bases from V and 6 bases from J, with 10 bases between. This CDR3 region has 14 residues. Germline-derived CDR1 and CDR2 are SGDLS and YYNGEE. PCR amplification relied on 60 Vbeta primers (plus 13 Jbeta primers). The protocol was immunoSEQ multiplex PCR, while the TCRdb copy is restricted to in-frame clones and leaves out a portion. The data show approximately 110,000 clones, about 81% seen once. In regard to this clone: The antigen remains unidentified.

The sequence derives from a woman aged 25 to 39 in good health and CMV-seronegative. The chain joins TRBV9 to TRBJ1-3; D unclear. Specimen: PBMCs. The CDR3 sequence: CASSVAGPVNTIYF. The DNA for the CDR3 is TGTGCCAGCAGCGTAGCAGGTCCGGTAAACACCATATATTTT.